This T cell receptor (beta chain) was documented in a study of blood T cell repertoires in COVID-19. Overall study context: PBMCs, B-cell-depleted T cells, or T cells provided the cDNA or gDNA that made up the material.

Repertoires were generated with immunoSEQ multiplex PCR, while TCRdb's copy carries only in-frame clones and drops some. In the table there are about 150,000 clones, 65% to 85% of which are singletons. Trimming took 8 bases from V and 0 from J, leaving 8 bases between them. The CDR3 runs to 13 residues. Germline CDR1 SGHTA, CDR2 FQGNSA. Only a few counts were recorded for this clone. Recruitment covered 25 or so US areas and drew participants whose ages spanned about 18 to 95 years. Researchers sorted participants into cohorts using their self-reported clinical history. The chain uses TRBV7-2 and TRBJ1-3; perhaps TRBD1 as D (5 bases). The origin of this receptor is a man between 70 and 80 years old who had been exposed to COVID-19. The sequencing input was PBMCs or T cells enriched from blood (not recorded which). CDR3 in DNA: TGTGCCAGCGCGGGGGGCTCTGGAAACACCATATATTTT. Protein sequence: CASAGGSGNTIYF.